Listed below are T cell receptor beta chains from one sample, sequenced in a study of T cell changes during pregnancy in multiple sclerosis. The protocol was immunoSEQ multiplex PCR, while the TCRdb copy is restricted to in-frame clones and leaves out a portion. This table has around 100,000 clones, approximately 92% appearing once. This specimen consisted of peripheral blood, obtained after pregnancy. Receptor source: a female donor with multiple sclerosis, enrolled in a pregnancy study. CDR3s include the opening cysteine and the closing phenylalanine or tryptophan. Fields, in order: J gene, D gene, clone size, V gene, CDR3 protein, CDR3 DNA. The D gene is left open where the match is weak. A clone size is listed for some rows: how often the clone was seen (once, few, many), or a class if it is expanded.

>TRBJ1-6|NA|NA|TRBV2
CASSARYTSPLHF
TGTGCCAGCAGTGCTCGGTATACTTCACCCCTCCACTTT
>TRBJ2-3|TRBD2|once|TRBV7-9
CASSLVSGLAGGTQYF
TGTGCCAGCAGCTTAGTGTCGGGACTAGCGGGAGGTACGCAGTATTTT
>TRBJ2-2|NA|NA|TRBV28
CASSPPGSVTGELFF
TGTGCCAGCAGTCCCCCGGGATCGGTAACCGGGGAGCTGTTTTTT
>TRBJ1-1|NA|NA|TRBV7-8
CASSLQVNTEAFF
TGTGCCAGCAGCTTGCAGGTGAACACTGAAGCTTTCTTT
>TRBJ2-7|NA|NA|TRBV6-4
CASIRLIEQYF
TGTGCCAGCATTAGACTAATCGAGCAGTACTTC
>TRBJ2-7|NA|NA|TRBV7-9
CASSLPGAYEQYF
TGTGCCAGCAGCTTGCCTGGAGCCTACGAGCAGTACTTC
>TRBJ2-1|TRBD1|NA|TRBV7-6
CASSKQGSEQFF
TGTGCCAGCAGCAAACAGGGGAGTGAGCAGTTCTTC
>TRBJ1-4|TRBD1|NA|TRBV5-4
CASSLGPTGADNEKLFF
TGTGCCAGCAGCTTGGGGCCGACAGGGGCCGATAATGAAAAACTGTTTTTT
>TRBJ1-4|TRBD1|NA|TRBV7-2
CASSSRGGTANEKLFF
TGTGCCAGCAGCTCCCGAGGTGGGACAGCTAATGAAAAACTGTTTTTT
>TRBJ2-7|TRBD2|once|TRBV5-1
CASSWGTSGTYEQYF
TGCGCCAGCAGCTGGGGGACTAGCGGGACCTACGAGCAGTACTTC
>TRBJ2-3|NA|once|TRBV2
CASSEVGGYTDTQYF
TGTGCCAGCAGTGAAGTTGGCGGCTACACAGATACGCAGTATTTT
>TRBJ2-3|TRBD2|NA|TRBV6-1
CASTPRTSGTDTQYF
TGTGCCAGCACACCTAGGACTAGCGGCACAGATACGCAGTATTTT
>TRBJ1-5|NA|NA|TRBV25-1
CASSDRRLSNQPQHF
TGTGCCAGCAGTGACAGGAGGCTTAGCAATCAGCCCCAGCATTTT
>TRBJ1-2|NA|NA|TRBV5-1
CASSLPQEGNYGYTF
TGCGCCAGCAGCTTACCCCAGGAGGGAAACTATGGCTACACCTTC
>TRBJ1-1|NA|NA|TRBV11-3
CASSLGVRSTEAFF
TGTGCCAGCAGCCTCGGAGTGAGAAGCACTGAAGCTTTCTTT
>TRBJ2-3|NA|NA|TRBV19
CASSIRRGNSDTQYF
TGTGCCAGTAGTATAAGAAGGGGCAATTCAGATACGCAGTATTTT
>TRBJ1-4|TRBD1|NA|TRBV7-8
CASSRTGEATNEKLFF
TGTGCCAGCAGCCGGACAGGGGAGGCAACTAATGAAAAACTGTTTTTT
>TRBJ2-7|TRBD1|NA|TRBV6-5
CASSVGTGAHYEQYF
TGTGCCAGCAGTGTTGGGACAGGGGCCCACTACGAGCAGTACTTC
>TRBJ2-7|NA|NA|TRBV5-4
CASSLVGAGEQYF
TGTGCCAGCAGCTTGGTTGGGGCAGGGGAGCAGTACTTC
>TRBJ2-5|NA|NA|TRBV29-1
CSVLTNRDQETQYF
TGCAGCGTCCTTACCAACAGGGATCAAGAGACCCAGTACTTC
>TRBJ1-1|NA|few|TRBV5-1
CASSPPGDTEAFF
TGCGCCAGCAGCCCTCCGGGGGACACTGAAGCTTTCTTT
>TRBJ2-3|NA|NA|TRBV5-1
CASSLAVSTDTQYF
TGCGCCAGCAGCTTAGCGGTGTCCACAGATACGCAGTATTTT
>TRBJ2-3|NA|NA|TRBV9
CASSVPGSGDTQYF
TGTGCCAGCAGCGTCCCCGGGAGCGGGGATACGCAGTATTTT
>TRBJ1-6|NA|NA|TRBV5-5
CASSFQQGRHNSPLHF
TGTGCCAGCAGCTTCCAACAGGGCCGCCATAATTCACCCCTCCACTTT
>TRBJ1-1|TRBD1|NA|TRBV5-1
CASRPGGTNTEAFF
TGCGCCAGCAGGCCAGGGGGCACGAACACTGAAGCTTTCTTT
>TRBJ1-2|NA|NA|TRBV30
CASPRQLNHGYTF
TGTGCCTCCCCTCGACAGTTAAATCATGGCTACACCTTC
>TRBJ2-5|NA|NA|TRBV19
CASSLARGREETQYF
TGTGCCAGTAGTCTCGCACGGGGAAGAGAAGAGACCCAGTACTTC
>TRBJ2-5|TRBD2|NA|TRBV9
CASSVGGGRGETQYF
TGTGCCAGCAGCGTTGGCGGGGGTCGAGGAGAGACCCAGTACTTC
>TRBJ1-2|NA|NA|TRBV2
CARAEEDRYGYTF
TGTGCCAGGGCTGAGGAGGACAGATATGGCTACACCTTC
>TRBJ2-3|NA|NA|TRBV5-1
CASSLESESTDTQYF
TGCGCCAGCAGCTTGGAGTCAGAAAGCACAGATACGCAGTATTTT
>TRBJ1-1|NA|NA|TRBV5-4
CASSTPDRIEAFF
TGTGCCAGCAGCACGCCCGACAGAATTGAAGCTTTCTTT
>TRBJ1-1|NA|NA|TRBV28
CASGSLTGNTEAFF
TGTGCCAGCGGATCCCTTACGGGGAACACTGAAGCTTTCTTT
>TRBJ1-6|NA|NA|TRBV4-1
CASSPGTLHNSPLHF
TGCGCCAGCAGCCCCGGGACACTTCATAATTCACCCCTCCACTTT
>TRBJ1-2|TRBD1|NA|TRBV10-3
CAIKSGQGDRGYTF
TGTGCCATCAAATCGGGACAAGGGGACAGGGGCTACACCTTC
>TRBJ2-1|NA|NA|TRBV5-1
CATSTGPLYNEQFF
TGCGCCACCTCGACAGGTCCTCTTTACAATGAGCAGTTCTTC
>TRBJ1-2|TRBD1|NA|TRBV30
CAWSRGQGFKGYTF
TGTGCCTGGAGTCGTGGACAGGGGTTCAAGGGCTACACCTTC
>TRBJ1-1|TRBD1|NA|TRBV30
CAWNQGARTEAFF
TGTGCCTGGAACCAGGGGGCAAGGACTGAAGCTTTCTTT